This T cell receptor beta chain was documented in a study of blood T cell repertoires in COVID-19. Per the germline V gene, CDR1 is SGHRS and CDR2 is YFSETQ. Trimming pared 6 bases from V and 10 bases from J, leaving 20 bases between. The CDR3 is made up of 14 amino acids. TCRdb's table, derived via immunoSEQ multiplex PCR, lists solely in-frame clones and lacks some. The table lists fewer than 350,000 clones, nearly 90% of them singletons. The sample comprised PBMCs or T cells enriched from blood (not recorded which). This chain links TRBV5-1 with TRBJ2-1; possibly TRBD1 for D (5 bases). The TCR comes from a woman aged 25 to 39 who had recovered from COVID-19. The CDR3 DNA follows: TGCGCCAGCACCCGCGTTAGGGGCTTCGGGGAGCAGTTCTTC. It codes for CASTRVRGFGEQFF.